This TCR beta chain is from a study of T cell clonality in common variable immunodeficiency. Study results and limitations: Reportedly, TCR beta sequences from common variable immunodeficiency showed fewer deletions and N-nucleotide insertions.

The J segment lost 6 bases and the V segment lost 6 bases, leaving 10 bases of the junction unmatched. This CDR3 contains 15 residues. Germline loops: CDR1 MNHEY, CDR2 SVGEGT. Here immunoSEQ multiplex PCR was the method, and the copy in TCRdb shows in-frame clones only, minus some. Altogether some 13,000 clones were found in the sample, and no singletons occur. Note on this clone: Its antigen is not identified. The read falls 3 residues short of the CDR3 end, and the missing part is taken from the germline J gene.

Material for sequencing was peripheral blood mononuclear cells. The receptor's source is a human donor with common variable immunodeficiency. The chain carries TRBV6-2 or TRBV6-3 and TRBJ1-3, with 8 nucleotides matching TRBD1. CDR3 DNA (partial): TGTGCCAGCAGACCCCCGGGACAGGAACCAAACACC. It codes for CASRPPGQEPNT. The entire CDR3 is CASRPPGQEPNTIYF.